This T cell receptor beta chain appears in the sequencing data of a study of a mutant IDH1 vaccine in newly diagnosed glioma. Study-level information: The first vaccination came 4-6 weeks after radiotherapy alone, or with temozolomide cycles.

The CDR3 consists of 17 residues. Germline V CDR1 and CDR2: SGHRS, YFSETQ. V was clipped by 2 bases and J by 2 bases; unmatched bases: 11. This sample's time point: week 35, safety follow-up. The study gave 300 ug of mutant IDH1 20-mer peptide per vaccine dose, with topical imiquimod. Study results and limitations: A vaccine-induced immune response developed in roughly 93% of the patients.

The method was immunoSEQ multiplex PCR; TCRdb's version includes in-frame clones alone and lacks a portion of them. The sample has about 65,000 clones, more than 80% seen once. Points on this clone: Its antigen is not identified.

Source: PBMCs, taken from a glioma patient whose treatment included an IDH1 peptide vaccine. This chain joins TRBV5-1 and TRBJ2-7; 9 bases agree with TRBD1. The sequence was obtained from a man aged 40-49 years with glioma. Here the CDR3 reads CASSFRNLRDRAYEQYF. CDR3 nucleotide sequence: TGCGCCAGCAGCTTTCGCAACCTCCGGGACAGGGCCTACGAGCAGTACTTC.